Below, 12 T cell receptor beta chains from the same sample are listed, as sequenced in a study of vaccination effects on CD4 cells after COVID-19. Libraries were prepared by immunoSEQ multiplex PCR; TCRdb keeps only in-frame clonotypes and omits some of them. The sample lists 42,000 or so clones, 55% to 85% occurring once. Culture proceeded for nine to ten days, and CD4+ T cells were then isolated. Each person got two doses of an mRNA SARS-CoV-2 vaccine, BNT162b2 or mRNA-1273. No antigen is known for these receptors. The specimen comprised CD4+ T cells from PBMCs cultured without peptide, sampled after COVID-19 vaccination. These receptors all come from a human donor who received a COVID-19 vaccine.

The chain employs TRBV16 and TRBJ1-2, with 9 bases matching TRBD1. This CDR3 contains 19 residues. The germline gives CDR1 KGHSY, CDR2 FQNENV. The V segment lost 0 bases and the J segment 0 bases; nucleotides outside the gene matches: 11. CDR3 region: CASSQSYRDRERSNYGYTF. The CDR3 region has the DNA TGTGCCAGCAGCCAATCCTACCGGGACAGGGAGCGATCTAACTATGGCTACACCTTC. Complete variable domain (other parts from reference TRBV16 and TRBJ1-2): GEEVAQTPKHLVRGEGQKAKLYCAPIKGHSYVFWYQQVLKNEFKFLISFQNENVFDETGMPKERFSAKCLPNSPCSLEIQATKLEDSAVYFCASSQSYRDRERSNYGYTFGSGTRLTVV.

The V and J genes are TRBV2 and TRBJ2-2; 9 bases agree with TRBD1. The CDR3 sequence is 15 residues long. Unmatched junction bases numbered 6, after V lost 6 bases and J lost 4 bases. The germline gives CDR1 SNHLY, CDR2 FYNNEI. CDR3 region: CASSFDRGSTGELFF. CDR3 DNA sequence: TGTGCCAGCAGCTTTGACAGGGGGTCCACCGGGGAGCTGTTTTTT.

The rearrangement links TRBV6-1 to TRBJ2-1; 7 nucleotides line up with TRBD1. The CDR3 is 14 residues long. The germline CDR1 and CDR2 sequences are MNHNS and SASEGT. Trimming at V came to 2 bases and at J to 11 bases, leaving 9 bases not matched to a gene. As DNA, the CDR3 is TGTGCCAGCAGTGAAAGGGGGCCCCGGTTGAAGCAGTTCTTC. It yields the protein CASSERGPRLKQFF.

The chain links TRBV4-1 to TRBJ1-4; D unclear. The germline gives CDR1 MGHRA, CDR2 YSYEKL. The germline V and J ends were trimmed by 2 bases and 0 bases, with 19 bases remaining between them. The CDR3 covers 19 residues. CDR3: CASSQTYHGLIATNEKLFF. The CDR3 region has the DNA TGCGCCAGCAGCCAAACTTACCATGGGCTCATTGCAACTAATGAAAAACTGTTTTTT.

This chain joins TRBV20-1 and TRBJ2-3, with no clear D. The CDR3 has 15 residues. CDR1 is DFQATT, CDR2 SNEGSKA, per germline (reference sequence). V lost 3 bases and J lost 0, with 13 bases in between. DNA of the CDR3: TGCAGTGCTAGTTATTGGTTGGGAAGCACAGATACGCAGTATTTT. This translates into CSASYWLGSTDTQYF.

The chain carries TRBV5-1 and TRBJ2-3; D is perhaps TRBD2 (5 bases). This CDR3 comprises 15 residues. Germline V gene lookup returns CDR1 SGHRS and CDR2 YFSETQ. The V end lost 0 bases, the J end lost 5 bases, and 13 bases lay between the germline ends. Written as DNA, the CDR3 is TGCGCCAGCAGCTTGGTGGCTAGCTTGGTAGATACGCAGTATTTT. As protein: CASSLVASLVDTQYF.

This clone has only a few counts. V usage is TRBV5-1 and J usage is TRBJ1-1; D is uncertain. This CDR3 spans 14 amino acids. Germline CDR1 SGHRS, CDR2 YFSETQ. Trimming took 4 bases from V and 0 from J, leaving 10 bases between them. CDR3 region: CASSPSELNTEAFF. The CDR3 region has the DNA TGCGCCAGCAGCCCTAGTGAGTTGAACACTGAAGCTTTCTTT.

This clone appeared once. The rearrangement links TRBV7-9 to TRBJ2-7; 9 bases fit TRBD1. There are 16 residues in the CDR3. Trimming took 5 bases from V and 7 from J; bases not matched to a gene: 15. Germline CDR1 reads SEHNR; CDR2 reads FQNEAQ (reference sequence). The CDR3 DNA reads as TGTGCCAGCAGCCACCCCCCGGGGACAGGGTTTGGTGAGCAGTACTTC. Translated: CASSHPPGTGFGEQYF.

The chain combines TRBV29-1 with TRBJ1-1; 7 bases agree with TRBD1. The CDR3 is 14 amino acids. CDR1 is SQVTM and CDR2 is ANQGSEA in the germline V gene. J was trimmed by 0 bases and V by 4 bases; bases with no gene match: 5. The CDR3 region is CSVGGQAMNTEAFF. In nucleotides, the CDR3 is TGCAGCGTTGGTGGACAGGCAATGAACACTGAAGCTTTCTTT. Full variable domain (outside the CDR3, taken from reference TRBV29-1 and TRBJ1-1): SAVISQKPSRDICQRGTSLTIQCQVDSQVTMMFWYRQQPGQSLTLIATANQGSEATYESGFVIDKFPISRPNLTFSTLTVSNMSPEDSSIYLCSVGGQAMNTEAFFGQGTRLTVV.

The chain joins TRBV7-6 to TRBJ1-3, with D perhaps TRBD1 (5 bases). Trimming took off 1 base at V and 0 bases at J, with 13 bases between the two ends. Germline loops: CDR1 SGHVS, CDR2 FNYEAQ. This CDR3 region has 17 residues. The CDR3 is CASSLVTGGDSGNTIYF. The DNA of the CDR3 is TGTGCCAGCAGCTTAGTTACAGGAGGAGACTCTGGAAACACCATATATTTT. The entire variable domain, with the rest obtained from reference TRBV7-6 and TRBJ1-3, is as follows: GAGVSQSPRYKVTKRGQDVALRCDPISGHVSLYWYRQALGQGPEFLTYFNYEAQQDKSGLPNDRFSAERPEGSISTLTIQRTEQRDSAMYRCASSLVTGGDSGNTIYFGEGSWLTVV.

This chain connects TRBV11-2 to TRBJ1-1; weak D call: TRBD1 (5 bases). Trimming removed 7 bases from V and 1 base from J, with 10 bases in between. The germline gives CDR1 SGHAT, CDR2 FQNNGV. This CDR3 contains 13 residues. This chain's CDR3 is CASTRQTNTEAFF. The CDR3 nucleotides are TGTGCCAGCACCCGACAGACGAACACTGAAGCTTTCTTT.

CDR3 nucleotide sequence: TGTGCCAGCAGCTTATGGGGGGGGGCTAACACCGGGGAGCTGTTTTTT. Protein sequence: CASSLWGGANTGELFF. The genes are TRBV7-2 and TRBJ2-2, with D perhaps matching TRBD2 (7 bases). Germline V CDR1 and CDR2: SGHTA, FQGNSA. This CDR3 has 16 amino acids. V shed 2 bases and J shed 2 bases, with 12 bases lying between them.